The 25 T cell receptor beta chains listed next were all sequenced from one sample in a study of technical replicates of blood from a few donors. The table came from immunoSEQ multiplex PCR; TCRdb's copy has only in-frame clones and leaves some out. The data contain about 80,000 clones, 96% of them singletons. Sequencing used T cells isolated from PBMCs. These TCRs come from a human donor in good health.

This chain uses TRBV7-3 with TRBJ1-2, with D maybe TRBD1 (5 bases). The germline CDR1 and CDR2 sequences are SGHTA and FQGTGA. There are 16 residues in the CDR3. Trimming took off 2 bases at V and 8 bases at J, with 21 bases between the two ends. The CDR3 coding sequence is TGTGCCAGCAGCTTACAGGGATCCTCAGGAAGGGGAGGCTACACCTTC. It is translated as CASSLQGSSGRGGYTF. Based on the CDR3 plus reference TRBV7-3 and TRBJ1-2, the full variable domain is GAGVSQTPSNKVTEKGKYVELRCDPISGHTALYWYRQSLGQGPEFLIYFQGTGAADDSGLPNDRFFAVRPEGSVSTLKIQRTERGDSAVYLCASSLQGSSGRGGYTFGSGTRLTVV.

This chain links TRBV30 with TRBJ1-4; 9 bases are a match to TRBD1. Trimming removed 5 bases from V and 2 bases from J; junction bases left unmatched: 3. The CDR3 totals 14 residues. The germline V gene has CDR1 GTSNPN and CDR2 SVGIG (reference sequence). The chain's CDR3 is CAWEQGATNEKLFF. CDR3 DNA sequence: TGTGCCTGGGAACAGGGGGCGACTAATGAAAAACTGTTTTTT.

The chain links TRBV30 to TRBJ2-3; a weak D match, TRBD1 (6 bases). The CDR3 has 15 amino acids. V was clipped by 1 base and J by 2 bases, with 13 bases between them. CDR1 is GTSNPN and CDR2 is SVGIG in the germline V gene (reference sequence). CDR3: CAWSAGEQPTDTQYF. DNA of the CDR3: TGTGCCTGGAGTGCAGGGGAGCAGCCCACAGATACGCAGTATTTT.

V is TRBV6-5 and J is TRBJ2-6; D is undetermined. Germline lookup yields CDR1 MNHEY and CDR2 SVGAGI. This CDR3 has 16 amino acids. Trimming took off 0 bases at V and 0 bases at J, with 6 bases between the two ends. The CDR3, as DNA: TGTGCCAGCAGTTACTCGAGTGGCTCTGGGGCCAACGTCCTGACTTTC. Translated: CASSYSSGSGANVLTF.

This clone was seen once. The chain is built from TRBV28 and TRBJ2-7; 7 bases align to TRBD2. CDR3 length equals 14 residues. V shed 2 bases and J 3 bases; nucleotides not matched to a gene: 4. Germline assignment: CDR1 MDHEN and CDR2 SYDVKM. CDR3 sequence reads: CASSLAGEGYEQYF. The CDR3 bases are TGTGCCAGCAGTTTAGCGGGGGAGGGCTACGAGCAGTACTTC.

The rearrangement joins TRBV11-2 to TRBJ2-2; TRBD1 matches at 8 bases. The CDR3 extends over 17 amino acids. V shed 1 base and J 2 bases; nucleotides not matched to a gene: 6. The germline V gene encodes CDR1 SGHAT and CDR2 FQNNGV. The CDR3 reads CASSLVGSGGNTGELFF. CDR3 DNA sequence: TGTGCCAGCAGCTTAGTAGGTTCAGGGGGCAACACCGGGGAGCTGTTTTTT.

J is TRBJ2-7 and V is TRBV28; 9 positions agree with TRBD1. From germline, CDR1 is MDHEN and CDR2 SYDVKM. V was pared by 6 bases and J by 8 bases, with 2 bases of the junction left unmatched. The length of the CDR3 is 11 residues. CDR3 DNA: TGTGCCAGCAGGACAGGGGGGAAGCAGTACTTC. Translation: CASRTGGKQYF.

The J gene is TRBJ1-1, the V gene TRBV19; tentatively, D is TRBD1 (5 bases). V lost 0 bases to trimming and J lost 1 base, with 12 bases between them. Looked up from germline, CDR1 is LNHDA and CDR2 is SQIVND (reference sequence). The CDR3 contains 16 residues. The CDR3 reads CASSIDGRGRNTEAFF. The CDR3 coding sequence is TGTGCCAGTAGTATAGATGGGAGGGGTCGGAACACTGAAGCTTTCTTT.

V usage is TRBV28 and J usage is TRBJ2-2, with D tentatively TRBD2 (6 bases). Trimming took 2 bases from V and 5 from J, leaving 12 bases between them. The germline V gene encodes CDR1 MDHEN and CDR2 SYDVKM. The CDR3 loop spans 15 amino acids. CDR3 loop: CASSLVLALTGELFF. CDR3 sequence (DNA): TGTGCCAGCAGTTTAGTGCTAGCGCTTACCGGGGAGCTGTTTTTT.

The chain joins TRBV9 to TRBJ1-5; 7 bases are a match to TRBD1. CDR1 is SGDLS and CDR2 is YYNGEE in the germline V gene. The trim removed 4 bases at V and 2 bases at J, leaving 3 bases unmatched. There are 14 residues in the CDR3. As DNA, the CDR3 is TGTGCCAGCAGCTTTACAGGGGGCAATCAGCCCCAGCATTTT. Amino acids: CASSFTGGNQPQHF.

The CDR3 DNA follows: TGCAGCGTTGAGAGCAATGAGCAGTTCTTC. Residues: CSVESNEQFF. The rearrangement uses TRBV29-1 and TRBJ2-1, with no clear D. The CDR3 length is 10 residues. Germline values: CDR1 SQVTM, CDR2 ANQGSEA. V was cut by 3 bases and J by 6 bases, with 3 bases left in between.

This chain joins TRBV4-1 and TRBJ1-2; D perhaps matches TRBD1 (6 bases). Trimming left V 2 bases short and J 2 bases short, with 12 bases between. The length of the CDR3 is 15 residues. Germline values: CDR1 MGHRA, CDR2 YSYEKL. The CDR3 sequence is CASSQPGTKNYGYTF. The CDR3 DNA reads TGCGCCAGCAGCCAACCCGGGACAAAGAACTATGGCTACACCTTC.

The chain has TRBV20-1 and TRBJ1-4; D is undetermined. This CDR3 has 10 residues. With 3 bases removed from V and 6 bases from J, the gap between germline ends came to 2 bases. The germline CDR1 and CDR2 sequences are DFQATT and SNEGSKA (reference sequence). The chain's CDR3 is CSASYEKLFF. In DNA form, the CDR3 reads TGCAGTGCTAGCTATGAAAAACTGTTTTTT.

The rearrangement uses TRBV9 and TRBJ2-2; TRBD2 matches 13 bases. V trimming: 4 bases; J trimming: 0 bases; junction bases outside the gene matches: 6. In germline, CDR1 is SGDLS, CDR2 YYNGEE. CDR3 length: 18 amino acids. The CDR3 DNA reads TGTGCCAGCAGCTCAACTAGCGGGAGGGGGACGAACACCGGGGAGCTGTTTTTT. Translation gives CASSSTSGRGTNTGELFF.

The chain uses TRBV15 and TRBJ2-7; 14 bases match TRBD2. The CDR3 runs 15 residues. The germline V gene has CDR1 LNHNV and CDR2 YYDKDF (reference sequence). V lost 3 bases, J lost 4 bases, and 2 bases stayed unmatched. The CDR3: CATSRGLAGAYEQYF. The CDR3 nucleotides are TGTGCCACCAGCAGGGGACTAGCGGGAGCTTACGAGCAGTACTTC.

The chain recombines TRBV6-4 with TRBJ2-1, with 7 bases that match TRBD1. This CDR3 spans 14 amino acids. Trimming cost V 0 bases and J 8 bases; bases outside gene matches: 4. Germline assignment: CDR1 MRHNA and CDR2 SNTAGT. CDR3 in amino acids: CASSDSWTGYEQFF. CDR3 coding DNA: TGTGCCAGCAGTGACTCGTGGACAGGCTATGAGCAGTTCTTC.

V is TRBV30 and J is TRBJ2-1, with a weak D call TRBD2 (6 bases). Germline V gives CDR1 GTSNPN, CDR2 SVGIG (reference sequence). Deletions cut 2 bases from V and 3 bases from J, with 8 bases between. This CDR3 has 13 residues. The CDR3 loop is CAWSISGYNEQFF. For the CDR3, the DNA is TGTGCCTGGAGTATTAGCGGCTACAATGAGCAGTTCTTC.

V usage is TRBV4-2 and J usage is TRBJ2-7; TRBD2 aligns across 12 bases. Germline lookup yields CDR1 LGHNA and CDR2 YNFKEQ. Trimming removed 5 bases from V and 5 bases from J; junction bases left unmatched: 7. CDR3 length equals 15 residues. The CDR3 nucleotides read TGTGCCAGCAGCACCTTGGCTAGCGGGAGGGACGAGCAGTACTTC. Translating it yields CASSTLASGRDEQYF.

This sequence joins TRBV7-9 and TRBJ2-3; TRBD2 agrees at 7 bases. With V trimmed by 5 bases and J by 2 bases, 10 bases remained unmatched. This CDR3 contains 16 residues. The V gene's germline CDR1 is SEHNR and CDR2 FQNEAQ (reference sequence). CDR3 sequence reads: CASSRSQRGFTDTQYF. DNA for the CDR3: TGTGCCAGCAGCCGCTCACAGCGGGGTTTCACAGATACGCAGTATTTT. The whole variable domain, filled in from reference TRBV7-9 and TRBJ2-3, reads DTGVSQNPRHKITKRGQNVTFRCDPISEHNRLYWYRQTLGQGPEFLTYFQNEAQLEKSRLLSDRFSAERPKGSFSTLEIQRTEQGDSAMYLCASSRSQRGFTDTQYFGPGTRLTVL.

The V call is TRBV14, the J call TRBJ1-3; D gene ambiguous. CDR1 and CDR2 (germline): SGHDN, FVKESK. The V gene lost 4 bases and the J gene lost 0 bases, with 13 bases spanning the gap. The CDR3 loop spans 16 amino acids. The CDR3 sequence: CASSLNVWSSGNTIYF. In DNA form, the CDR3 reads TGTGCCAGCAGCCTAAATGTTTGGAGCTCTGGAAACACCATATATTTT.

This chain links TRBV18 with TRBJ1-1; TRBD1 matches at 9 bases. With V trimmed by 4 bases and J by 8 bases, 2 bases remained unmatched. The germline gives CDR1 KGHSH, CDR2 LQKENI. The CDR3 sequence is 12 residues long. The CDR3: CASSQGQGEAFF. CDR3 DNA: TGTGCCAGCTCACAGGGACAGGGAGAAGCTTTCTTT.

The J gene is TRBJ2-7, the V gene TRBV29-1, with D possibly TRBD2 on 5 matching bases. This CDR3 contains 15 residues. Germline-derived CDR1 and CDR2 are SQVTM and ANQGSEA. With 3 bases removed from V and 1 base from J, the gap between germline ends came to 16 bases. Written as DNA, the CDR3 is TGCAGCGTTGACATAGGATGGACGGGATCCTACGAGCAGTACTTC. This sequence encodes CSVDIGWTGSYEQYF.

The chain is built from TRBV7-3 and TRBJ1-2, with 8 positions matching TRBD1. With 4 bases clipped from V and 8 bases from J, the junction kept 6 bases outside the gene matches. Per the germline V gene, CDR1 is SGHTA and CDR2 is FQGTGA. This CDR3 region has 13 residues. The CDR3 is CASSSETGVGYTF. The CDR3 DNA is TGTGCCAGCAGCTCGGAGACAGGGGTGGGCTACACCTTC.

The chain joins TRBV5-1 to TRBJ1-2, with TRBD1 as a possible D gene (5 bases). The CDR3 is made up of 12 amino acids. Trimming stripped 4 bases from V and 7 bases from J, with 11 bases between. Germline V gene data show CDR1 as SGHRS and CDR2 as YFSETQ. Written as DNA, the CDR3 is TGCGCCAGCAGCGATGGGGGGTTTGGCTACACCTTC. Amino acids: CASSDGGFGYTF.

The rearrangement links TRBV6-5 to TRBJ2-7; no firm D call. CDR1 is MNHEY, CDR2 SVGAGI, per germline. V lost 2 bases to trimming and J lost 1 base, with 6 bases between them. This CDR3 contains 13 residues. CDR3 coding DNA: TGTGCCAGCAGTTACCGACAATCCTACGAGCAGTACTTC. The encoded protein is CASSYRQSYEQYF.